The entry below gives a single T cell receptor (beta chain) sequence along with its context. Its target is not known. From the roughly 110-subject validation cohort, which was separate from the approximately 720-subject first cohort, the donors were drawn. Repertoires were generated with immunoSEQ multiplex PCR, while TCRdb's copy carries only in-frame clones and drops some. The table has about 120,000 clones, over 65% seen once. Germline V gene sequence: CDR1 GTSNPN, CDR2 SVGIG (reference sequence). With V trimmed by 4 bases and J by 3 bases, 7 bases remained unmatched. The CDR3 is made up of 14 amino acids. The sample comes from a study of cytomegalovirus exposure and HLA in healthy donors. Study summary: The platform used for the 110 or so validation repertoires matched that of the 666 first-cohort repertoires, a later analysis reported.

Findings and limits, study-wide: Most sequenced TCRs were rare (though some public TCRs occurred in many donors).

Sequencing was done on a sample of PBMCs. V gene TRBV30 combines with J gene TRBJ1-2; TRBD1 agrees at 8 bases. This clonotype was obtained from a woman under 40 in good health and CMV-seronegative. DNA of the CDR3: TGTGCCTGGACGACAGGGGTAGAAGACTATGGCTACACCTTC. Translation gives CAWTTGVEDYGYTF.